The clone carrying this T cell receptor beta chain has at least ten counts. Its matching antigen is unknown. MiXCR, applied by TCRdb to the reads, yields one record per CDR3 protein. The data contain some 440,000 distinct CDR3 sequences, approximately 33% of them singletons. This CDR3 contains 19 residues. V was shortened by 0 bases and J by 2 bases, with 22 bases between the two germline ends. CDR1 is SGHTA and CDR2 is FQGNSA in the germline V gene. This sample was taken from a study of T cell repertoires in cytomegalovirus infection. Study conclusions and caveats: CMV-specific HLA-C-restricted TCR beta clonotypes dominated the ex vivo response. People with CMV and the relevant HLA were identified by cumulative public TCR beta family frequency.

The sequenced material came from PBMCs. The clonotype was recovered from a human donor in good health (CMV status not recorded). Some clones in this sample may be carry-over from other donors' samples. V is TRBV7-2 and J is TRBJ2-5, with D perhaps matching TRBD1 or TRBD2 (7 bases each). CDR3 residues: CASSLARAARGRGQETQYF. As DNA, the CDR3 is TGTGCCAGCAGCTTAGCGAGGGCCGCGAGGGGGCGGGGGCAAGAGACCCAGTACTTC. The variable domain in full, with the rest retrieved from reference TRBV7-2 and TRBJ2-5, is GAGVSQSPSNKVTEKGKDVELRCDPISGHTALYWYRQSLGQGLEFLIYFQGNSAPDKSGLPSDRFSAERTGGSVSTLTIQRTQQEDSAVYLCASSLARAARGRGQETQYFGPGTRLLVL.